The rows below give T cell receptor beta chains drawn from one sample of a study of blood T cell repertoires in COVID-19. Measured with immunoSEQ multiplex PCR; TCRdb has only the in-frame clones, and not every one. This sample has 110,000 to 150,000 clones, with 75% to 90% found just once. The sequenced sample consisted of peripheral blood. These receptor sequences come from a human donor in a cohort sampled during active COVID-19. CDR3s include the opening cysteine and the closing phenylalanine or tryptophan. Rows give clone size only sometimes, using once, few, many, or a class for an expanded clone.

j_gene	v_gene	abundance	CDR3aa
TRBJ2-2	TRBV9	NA	CASSVGRQPIGELFF
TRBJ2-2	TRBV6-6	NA	CASSRQTRIPGTGELFF
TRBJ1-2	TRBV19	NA	CASSNNWDSNYGYTF
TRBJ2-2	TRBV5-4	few	CASSLLTGNTGELFF
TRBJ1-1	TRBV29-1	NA	CSVEVGGPEAFF
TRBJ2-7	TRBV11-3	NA	CASSLVVENNYEQYF
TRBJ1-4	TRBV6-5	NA	CASRSGNYNEKLFF
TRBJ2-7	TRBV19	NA	CASSMRSGQTYEQYF
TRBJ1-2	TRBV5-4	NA	CASSLTGVDYGYTF
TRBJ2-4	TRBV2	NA	CASSGTGGKNIQYF